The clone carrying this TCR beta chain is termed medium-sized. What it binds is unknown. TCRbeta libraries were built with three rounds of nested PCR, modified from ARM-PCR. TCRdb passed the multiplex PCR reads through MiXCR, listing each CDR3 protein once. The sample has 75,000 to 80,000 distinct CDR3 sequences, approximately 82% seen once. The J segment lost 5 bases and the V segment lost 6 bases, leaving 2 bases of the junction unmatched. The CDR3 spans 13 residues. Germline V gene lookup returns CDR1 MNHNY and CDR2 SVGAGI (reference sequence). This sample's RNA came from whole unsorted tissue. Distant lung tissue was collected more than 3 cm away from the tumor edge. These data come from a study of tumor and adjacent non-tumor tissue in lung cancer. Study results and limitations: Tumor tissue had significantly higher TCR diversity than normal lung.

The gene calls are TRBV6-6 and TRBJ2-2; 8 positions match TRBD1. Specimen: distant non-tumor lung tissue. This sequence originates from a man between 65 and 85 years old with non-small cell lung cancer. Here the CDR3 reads CASRDRGTGELFF. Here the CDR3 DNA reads TGTGCCAGCAGAGACAGGGGTACCGGGGAGCTGTTTTTT.